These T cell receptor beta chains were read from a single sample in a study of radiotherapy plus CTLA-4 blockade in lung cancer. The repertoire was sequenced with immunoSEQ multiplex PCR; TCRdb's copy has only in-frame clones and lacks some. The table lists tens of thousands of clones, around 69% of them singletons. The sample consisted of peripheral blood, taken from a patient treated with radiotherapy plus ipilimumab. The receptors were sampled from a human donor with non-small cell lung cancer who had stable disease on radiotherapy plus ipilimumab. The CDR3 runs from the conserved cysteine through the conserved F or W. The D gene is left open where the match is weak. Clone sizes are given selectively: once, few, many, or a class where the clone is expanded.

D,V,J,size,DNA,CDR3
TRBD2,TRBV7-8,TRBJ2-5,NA,TGTGCCAGCAGCTACCTAGCGGGGGGCGGCCAAGAGACCCAGTACTTC,CASSYLAGGGQETQYF
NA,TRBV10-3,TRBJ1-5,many,TGTGCCATCAGTGAGGGGGAGAATCAGCCCCAGCATTTT,CAISEGENQPQHF
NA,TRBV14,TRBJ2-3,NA,TGTGCCAGCAGCCCCCCAGGGTTCCCCACAGATACGCAGTATTTT,CASSPPGFPTDTQYF
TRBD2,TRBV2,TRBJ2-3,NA,TGTGCCAGCAGTGATCTTCGACTAGCGGGGGGACCGACAGATACGCAGTATTTT,CASSDLRLAGGPTDTQYF
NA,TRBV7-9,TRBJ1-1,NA,TGTGCCAGCAGCCCGACATGGAACACTGAAGCTTTCTTT,CASSPTWNTEAFF
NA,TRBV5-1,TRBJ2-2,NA,TGCGCCAGCAGCTTGTCCCGAGCGTTAACCGGGGAGCTGTTTTTT,CASSLSRALTGELFF
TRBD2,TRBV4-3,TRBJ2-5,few,TGCGCCAGCAGCCAAGTTGGGTCTAGCGGGGGGCCAGAGACCCAGTACTTC,CASSQVGSSGGPETQYF
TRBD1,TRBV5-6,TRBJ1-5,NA,TGTGCCAGCAGCGCTGGGACAGGGGGTCAGCCCCAGCATTTT,CASSAGTGGQPQHF
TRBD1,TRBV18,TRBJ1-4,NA,TGTGCCAGCTCACCAGAGGCGGGACAGCGTGAAAAACTGTTTTTT,CASSPEAGQREKLFF
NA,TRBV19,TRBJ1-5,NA,TGTGCCAGTAGTATAGCTCGGGATAATCAGCCCCAGCATTTT,CASSIARDNQPQHF
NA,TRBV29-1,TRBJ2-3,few,TGCAGCGTTGAACCACAGGTTTACTCAGATACGCAGTATTTT,CSVEPQVYSDTQYF
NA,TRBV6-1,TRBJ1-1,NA,TGTGCCAGCAACACAGGTAAAGCTTTCTTT,CASNTGKAFF
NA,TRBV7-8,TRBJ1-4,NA,TGTGCCAGCAGACTCGGGACAACTAATGAAAAACTGTTTTTT,CASRLGTTNEKLFF
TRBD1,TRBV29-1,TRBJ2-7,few,TGCAGCGTTGAGTGGGACAGACAAAGTTACTTC,CSVEWDRQSYF
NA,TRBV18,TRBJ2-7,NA,TGTGCCAGCTCACCGGAGGAGTCCTACGAGCAGTACTTC,CASSPEESYEQYF
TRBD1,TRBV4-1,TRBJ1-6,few,TGCGCCAGCAGCCAGACCGGGACAGGGGTGAGATCACCCCTCCACTTT,CASSQTGTGVRSPLHF
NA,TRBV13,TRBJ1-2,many,TGTGCCAGCAGCTTAGGAATTCCGCTGTGGGCAGAGAACTATGGCTACACCTTC,CASSLGIPLWAENYGYTF
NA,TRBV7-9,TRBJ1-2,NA,TGTGCCAGCAGCTCACTTGAATCCTCGAGCTATGGCTACACCTTC,CASSSLESSSYGYTF
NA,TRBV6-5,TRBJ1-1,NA,TGTGCCAGCAAAGGCGACACTGAAGCTTTCTTT,CASKGDTEAFF
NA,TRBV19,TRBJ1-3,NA,TGTGCCAGTAGGCCTCAGGGACCGGGAGGAAACACCATATATTTT,CASRPQGPGGNTIYF
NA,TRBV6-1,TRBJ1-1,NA,TGTGCCAGCAGTTCCAGGACAGAAATGAACACTGAAGCTTTCTTT,CASSSRTEMNTEAFF
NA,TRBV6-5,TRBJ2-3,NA,TGTGCCAGCAACAAAGACGGGTACACAGATACGCAGTATTTT,CASNKDGYTDTQYF
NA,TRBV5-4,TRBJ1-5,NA,TGTGCCAGCAGCCTGGACGGTAATCAGCCCCAGCATTTT,CASSLDGNQPQHF
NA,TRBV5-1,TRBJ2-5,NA,TGCGCCTCCCAGGGGGAGACCCAGTACTTC,CASQGETQYF
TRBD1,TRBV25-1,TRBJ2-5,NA,TGTGCCAGCAGTGAAGGCAGGGGGCAAGGTAGGAGAGAGACCCAGTACTTC,CASSEGRGQGRRETQYF
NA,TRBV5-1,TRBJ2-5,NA,TGCGCCAGCAGCCGGGATGCGGCGAGGCAAGAGACCCAGTACTTC,CASSRDAARQETQYF
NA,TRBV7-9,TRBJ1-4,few,TGTGCCAGCAGCCCCCTAAACGCGAAGGAACTGTTTTTT,CASSPLNAKELFF
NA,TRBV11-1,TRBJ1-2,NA,TGTGCCAGCAGCGGTGCTGGAAAGACCTATGGCTACACCTTC,CASSGAGKTYGYTF
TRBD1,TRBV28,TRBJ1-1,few,TGTGCCAGCAGTGGACAGGGGGTCACTGAAGCTTTCTTT,CASSGQGVTEAFF
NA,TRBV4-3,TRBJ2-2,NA,TGCGCCAGCAGCCAAGTCAGGAACACCGGGGAGCTGTTTTTT,CASSQVRNTGELFF
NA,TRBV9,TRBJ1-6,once,TGTGCCAGCAGCCTGAGGAGGGTTTCACCCCTCCACTTT,CASSLRRVSPLHF
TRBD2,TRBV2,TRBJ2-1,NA,TGTGCCAGCTCTAGCGGGGGGGGGAGCTCCTACAATGAGCAGTTCTTC,CASSSGGGSSYNEQFF
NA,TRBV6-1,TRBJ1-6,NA,TGTGCCAGCAGTGAGGGATCCTATAATTCACCCCTCCACTTT,CASSEGSYNSPLHF
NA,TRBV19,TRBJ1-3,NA,TGTGCCAGTAGTCCACAGGGTTATGGAAACACCATATATTTT,CASSPQGYGNTIYF
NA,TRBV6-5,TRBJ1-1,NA,TGTGCCAGCAGTTACGGGGGGTTGACTGAAGCTTTCTTT,CASSYGGLTEAFF
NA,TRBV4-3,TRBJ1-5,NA,TGCGCCAGCAGCCAGGACAACCCTGGGCAGCCCCAGCATTTT,CASSQDNPGQPQHF
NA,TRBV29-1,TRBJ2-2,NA,TGCAGCGTTGAAGTTACGGGGAACGGGGAGCTGTTTTTT,CSVEVTGNGELFF
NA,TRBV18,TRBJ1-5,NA,TGTGCCAGCTCACGCGAAGATCAGCCCCAGCATTTT,CASSREDQPQHF
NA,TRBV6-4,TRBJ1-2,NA,TGTGCCAGCAGTGACTCTCAGGGATCCTATGGCTACACCTTC,CASSDSQGSYGYTF
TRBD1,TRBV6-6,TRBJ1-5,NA,TGTGCCAGCAGTCCCCCGGACAGGGGCGTTGGGGCCCAGCATTTT,CASSPPDRGVGAQHF
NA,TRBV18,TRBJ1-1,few,TGTGCCAGCTCACCCACAGGGGAAGCTTTCTTT,CASSPTGEAFF
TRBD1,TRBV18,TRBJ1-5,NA,TGTGCCAGCTCACCAGGGACAGGGGGGAATCAGCCCCAGCATTTT,CASSPGTGGNQPQHF
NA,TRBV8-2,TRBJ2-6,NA,TGTGGCACCATGGAGATAACACAAAGTCGGGCCAACGTCCTGACTTTC,CGTMEITQSRANVLTF